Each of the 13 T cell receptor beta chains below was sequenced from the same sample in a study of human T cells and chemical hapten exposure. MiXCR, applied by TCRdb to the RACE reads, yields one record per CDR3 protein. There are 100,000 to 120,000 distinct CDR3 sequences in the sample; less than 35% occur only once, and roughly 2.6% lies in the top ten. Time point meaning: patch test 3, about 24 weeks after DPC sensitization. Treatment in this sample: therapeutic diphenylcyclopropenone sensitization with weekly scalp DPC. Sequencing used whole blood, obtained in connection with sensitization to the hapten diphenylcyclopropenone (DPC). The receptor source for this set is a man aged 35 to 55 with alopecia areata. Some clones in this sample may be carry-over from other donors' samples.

CDR3 DNA: TGTGCCACCAGGAGGACAGGAGCCTACGAGCAGTACGTC. It is translated as CATRRTGAYEQYV. The chain joins TRBV24-1 to TRBJ2-7; TRBD1 aligns across 7 bases. V was pared by 7 bases and J by 2 bases, with 4 bases of the junction left unmatched. Looked up from germline, CDR1 is KGHDR and CDR2 is SFDVKD. The CDR3 length is 13 residues.

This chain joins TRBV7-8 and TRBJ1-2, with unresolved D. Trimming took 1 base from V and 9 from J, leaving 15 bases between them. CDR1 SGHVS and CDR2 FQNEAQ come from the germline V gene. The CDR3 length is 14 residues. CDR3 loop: CASSLGRDLTSYTF. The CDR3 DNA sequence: TGTGCCAGCAGCTTAGGTCGAGATTTAACTAGCTACACCTTC.

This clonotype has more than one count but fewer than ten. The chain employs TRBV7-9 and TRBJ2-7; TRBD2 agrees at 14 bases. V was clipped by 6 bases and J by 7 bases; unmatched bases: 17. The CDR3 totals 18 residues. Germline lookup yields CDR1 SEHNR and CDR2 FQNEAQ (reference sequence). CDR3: CASSWTGKGLAGAGEQYF. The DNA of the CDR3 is TGTGCCAGCAGTTGGACAGGGAAGGGACTAGCGGGAGCCGGGGAGCAGTACTTC. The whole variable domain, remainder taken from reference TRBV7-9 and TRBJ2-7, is DTGVSQNPRHKITKRGQNVTFRCDPISEHNRLYWYRQTLGQGPEFLTYFQNEAQLEKSRLLSDRFSAERPKGSFSTLEIQRTEQGDSAMYLCASSWTGKGLAGAGEQYFGPGTRLTVT.

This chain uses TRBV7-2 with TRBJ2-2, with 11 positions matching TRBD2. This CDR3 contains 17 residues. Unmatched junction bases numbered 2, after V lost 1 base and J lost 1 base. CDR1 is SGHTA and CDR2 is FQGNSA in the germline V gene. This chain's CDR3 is CASSLGLAGGNTGELFF. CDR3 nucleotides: TGTGCCAGCAGCTTAGGGCTAGCGGGAGGGAACACCGGGGAGCTGTTTTTT. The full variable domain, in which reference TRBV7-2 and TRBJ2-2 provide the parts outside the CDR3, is GAGVSQSPSNKVTEKGKDVELRCDPISGHTALYWYRQSLGQGLEFLIYFQGNSAPDKSGLPSDRFSAERTGGSVSTLTIQRTQQEDSAVYLCASSLGLAGGNTGELFFGEGSRLTVL.

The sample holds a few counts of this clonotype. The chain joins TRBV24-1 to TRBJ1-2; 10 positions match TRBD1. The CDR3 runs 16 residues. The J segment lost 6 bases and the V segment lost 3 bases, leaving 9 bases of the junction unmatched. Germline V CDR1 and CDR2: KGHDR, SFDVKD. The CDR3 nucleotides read TGTGCCACCAGTGATGGGGACAGGGGCCTCACTAATGGCTACACCTTC. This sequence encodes CATSDGDRGLTNGYTF.

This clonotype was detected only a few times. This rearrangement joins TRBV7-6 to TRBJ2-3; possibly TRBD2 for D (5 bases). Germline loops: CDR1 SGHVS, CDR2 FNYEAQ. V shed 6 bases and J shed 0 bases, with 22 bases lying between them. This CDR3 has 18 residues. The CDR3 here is CASRLSPEAEPSTDTQYF. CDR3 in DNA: TGTGCCAGCAGATTATCGCCTGAAGCGGAACCTAGCACAGATACGCAGTATTTT. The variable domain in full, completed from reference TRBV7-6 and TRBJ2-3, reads GAGVSQSPRYKVTKRGQDVALRCDPISGHVSLYWYRQALGQGPEFLTYFNYEAQQDKSGLPNDRFSAERPEGSISTLTIQRTEQRDSAMYRCASRLSPEAEPSTDTQYFGPGTRLTVL.

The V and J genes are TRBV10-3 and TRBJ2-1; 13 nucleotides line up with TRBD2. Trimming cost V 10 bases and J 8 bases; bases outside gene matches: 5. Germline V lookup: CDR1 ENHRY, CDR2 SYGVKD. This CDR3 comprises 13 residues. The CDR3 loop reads CATLAGGIDEQFF. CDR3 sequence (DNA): TGTGCCACACTAGCGGGAGGGATCGATGAGCAGTTCTTC.

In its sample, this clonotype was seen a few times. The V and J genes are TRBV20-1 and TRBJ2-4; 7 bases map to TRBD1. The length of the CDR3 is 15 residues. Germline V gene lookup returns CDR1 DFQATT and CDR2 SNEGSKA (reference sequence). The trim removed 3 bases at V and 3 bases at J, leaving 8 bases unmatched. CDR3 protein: CSARAIQGSKNIQYF. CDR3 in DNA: TGCAGTGCTAGGGCAATACAGGGGAGCAAAAACATTCAGTACTTC.

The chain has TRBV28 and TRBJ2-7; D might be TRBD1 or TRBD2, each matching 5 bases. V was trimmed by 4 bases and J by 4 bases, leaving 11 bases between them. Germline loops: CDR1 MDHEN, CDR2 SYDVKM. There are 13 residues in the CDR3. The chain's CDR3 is CASSSGPFYEQYF. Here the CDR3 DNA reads TGTGCCAGCAGTTCGGGGCCCTTTTACGAGCAGTACTTC.

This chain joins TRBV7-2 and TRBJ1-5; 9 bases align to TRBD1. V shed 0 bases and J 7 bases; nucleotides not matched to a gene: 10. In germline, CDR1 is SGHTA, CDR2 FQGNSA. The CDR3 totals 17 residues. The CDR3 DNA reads TGTGCCAGCAGCTTAGCAAAAGCCGGGACAGGGTACCAGCCCCAGCATTTT. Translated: CASSLAKAGTGYQPQHF.

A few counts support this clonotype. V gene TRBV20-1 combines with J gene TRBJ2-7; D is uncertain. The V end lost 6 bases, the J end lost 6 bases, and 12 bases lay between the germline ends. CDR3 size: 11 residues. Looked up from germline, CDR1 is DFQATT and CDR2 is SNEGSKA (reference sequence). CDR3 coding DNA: TGCAGTGCCCCATCCGCCGGCGAGCAGTACTTC. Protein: CSAPSAGEQYF.

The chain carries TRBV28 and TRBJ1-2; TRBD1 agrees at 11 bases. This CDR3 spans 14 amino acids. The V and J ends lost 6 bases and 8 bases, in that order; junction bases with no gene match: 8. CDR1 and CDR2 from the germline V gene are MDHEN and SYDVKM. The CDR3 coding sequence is TGTGCCAGCAGGGACGGACAGGGGGCGGGAGGCTACACCTTC. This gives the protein CASRDGQGAGGYTF.

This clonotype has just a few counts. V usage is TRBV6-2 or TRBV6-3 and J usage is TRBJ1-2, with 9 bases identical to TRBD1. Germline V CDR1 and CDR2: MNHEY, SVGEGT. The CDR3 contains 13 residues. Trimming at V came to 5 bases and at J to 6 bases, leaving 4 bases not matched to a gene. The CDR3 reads CASSRRDRDGYTF. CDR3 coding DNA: TGTGCCAGCAGTCGAAGGGACAGGGATGGCTACACCTTC.